The 6 T cell receptor beta chains below come from one sample, sequenced in a study of T cell responses to AZD1222 COVID-19 vaccine. Clones were sequenced by immunoSEQ multiplex PCR, and TCRdb holds only the in-frame ones, with some missing. Seen here are 120,000 or so clones, around 81% observed once, and the top ten hold about 4.5%. Here the sequenced sample was peripheral blood, taken on day 0 of AZD1222 vaccination. The receptors stem from an adult in good health.

V usage is TRBV11-1 and J usage is TRBJ2-5; weak D call: TRBD1 (6 bases). Germline V CDR1 and CDR2: SGHAT, FQDESV (reference sequence). Deletions cut 5 bases from V and 2 bases from J, with 9 bases between. This CDR3 is built from 13 residues. The CDR3 DNA reads TGTGCCAGCAGCCGGACAGTACAAGAGACCCAGTACTTC. This encodes CASSRTVQETQYF. The full variable domain, in which reference TRBV11-1 and TRBJ2-5 provide the parts outside the CDR3, is EAEVAQSPRYKITEKSQAVAFWCDPISGHATLYWYRQILGQGPELLVQFQDESVVDDSQLPKDRFSAERLKGVDSTLKIQPAELGDSAMYLCASSRTVQETQYFGPGTRLLVL.

J is TRBJ1-4 and V is TRBV6-5; 8 bases line up with TRBD1. The CDR3 extends over 15 amino acids. V was clipped by 2 bases and J by 8 bases; unmatched bases: 7. Germline V gene data show CDR1 as MNHEY and CDR2 as SVGAGI. DNA of the CDR3: TGTGCCAGCAGTTACCGGAGACAGGGGCAGGAAAAACTGTTTTTT. This gives the protein CASSYRRQGQEKLFF.

The chain has TRBV5-7 and TRBJ1-2; 12 positions agree with TRBD1. TRBV5-7 is an ORF; its function is uncertain. There are 16 residues in the CDR3. The J segment lost 8 bases and the V segment lost 3 bases, leaving 11 bases of the junction unmatched. CDR3 nucleotides: TGTGCCAGCAGCTGGCCTGGGACAGGGGGCCTAGCGGGCTACACCTTC. This gives the protein CASSWPGTGGLAGYTF.

The chain links TRBV11-3 to TRBJ1-1, with 11 bases fitting TRBD1. CDR1 and CDR2 (germline): SGHNT, YENEEA. The CDR3 is made up of 14 amino acids. The trim removed 6 bases at V and 4 bases at J, leaving 4 bases unmatched. DNA for the CDR3: TGTGCCAGCAGTGACGGGACAGGGGGCACTGAAGCTTTCTTT. Its protein is CASSDGTGGTEAFF.

CDR3: CASSNSGSRYEQYF. The CDR3 nucleotides read TGTGCCAGCAGCAATTCAGGGAGCCGCTACGAGCAGTACTTC. The rearrangement links TRBV6-5 to TRBJ2-7; TRBD1 or TRBD2 may be the D gene (5 bases each). The CDR3 extends over 14 amino acids. Germline V gene data show CDR1 as MNHEY and CDR2 as SVGAGI. Trimming removed 6 bases at V and 3 bases at J, with 15 bases between.

CDR3 loop: CASSLAVRGYEQYF. In DNA form, the CDR3 reads TGTGCCAGCAGCTTAGCGGTTAGAGGCTACGAGCAGTACTTC. The V and J genes are TRBV7-2 and TRBJ2-7; D gene ambiguous. V lost 0 bases and J 3 bases, leaving 9 bases between the germline ends. CDR3 length equals 14 residues. CDR1 and CDR2 (germline): SGHTA, FQGNSA. Drawing the rest from reference TRBV7-2 and TRBJ2-7, the complete variable domain is GAGVSQSPSNKVTEKGKDVELRCDPISGHTALYWYRQSLGQGLEFLIYFQGNSAPDKSGLPSDRFSAERTGGSVSTLTIQRTQQEDSAVYLCASSLAVRGYEQYFGPGTRLTVT.